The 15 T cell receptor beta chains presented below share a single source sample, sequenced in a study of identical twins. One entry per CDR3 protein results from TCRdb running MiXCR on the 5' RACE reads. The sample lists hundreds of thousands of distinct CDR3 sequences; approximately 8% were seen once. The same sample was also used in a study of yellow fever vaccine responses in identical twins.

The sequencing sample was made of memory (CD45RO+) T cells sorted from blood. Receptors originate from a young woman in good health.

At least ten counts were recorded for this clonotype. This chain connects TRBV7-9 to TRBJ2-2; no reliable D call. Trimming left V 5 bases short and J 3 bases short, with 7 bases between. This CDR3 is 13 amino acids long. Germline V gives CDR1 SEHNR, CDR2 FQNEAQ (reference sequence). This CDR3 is CASSTTDTGELFF. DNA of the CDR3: TGTGCCAGCAGCACCACAGACACCGGGGAGCTGTTTTTT.

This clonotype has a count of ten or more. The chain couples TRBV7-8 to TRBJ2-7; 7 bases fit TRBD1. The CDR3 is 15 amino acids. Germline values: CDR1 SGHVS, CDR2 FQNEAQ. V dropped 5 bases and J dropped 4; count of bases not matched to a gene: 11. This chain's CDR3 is CASSNLGQRGYEQYF. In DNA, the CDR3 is TGTGCCAGCAGCAACCTGGGACAGAGAGGATACGAGCAGTACTTC.

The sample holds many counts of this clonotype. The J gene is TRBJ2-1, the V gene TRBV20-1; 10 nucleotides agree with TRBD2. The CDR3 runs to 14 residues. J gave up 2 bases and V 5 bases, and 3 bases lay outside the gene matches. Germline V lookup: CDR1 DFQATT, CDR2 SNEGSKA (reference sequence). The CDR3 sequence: CSAPLAGPYNEQFF. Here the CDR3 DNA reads TGCAGTGCTCCACTAGCGGGACCCTACAATGAGCAGTTCTTC.

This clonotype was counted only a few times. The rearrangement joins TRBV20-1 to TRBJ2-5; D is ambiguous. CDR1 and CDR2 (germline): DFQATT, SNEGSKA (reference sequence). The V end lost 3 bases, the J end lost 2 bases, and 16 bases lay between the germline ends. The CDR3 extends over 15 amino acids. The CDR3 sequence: CSASFSGQTQETQYF. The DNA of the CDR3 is TGCAGTGCTAGTTTCAGTGGGCAGACACAAGAGACCCAGTACTTC.

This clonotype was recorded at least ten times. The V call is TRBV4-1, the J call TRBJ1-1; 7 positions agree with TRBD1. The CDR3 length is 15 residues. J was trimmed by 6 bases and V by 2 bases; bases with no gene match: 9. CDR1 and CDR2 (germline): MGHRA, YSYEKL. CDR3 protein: CASSQPTTGRAEAFF. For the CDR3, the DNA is TGCGCCAGCAGCCAACCAACGACAGGGAGGGCTGAAGCTTTCTTT.

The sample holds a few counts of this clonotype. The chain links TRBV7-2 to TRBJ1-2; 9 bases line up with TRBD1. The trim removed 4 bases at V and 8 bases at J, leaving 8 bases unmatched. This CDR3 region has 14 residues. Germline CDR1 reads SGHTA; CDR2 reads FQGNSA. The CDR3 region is CASSSPGTGNGYTF. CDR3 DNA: TGTGCCAGCAGCTCACCCGGGACAGGGAACGGCTACACCTTC.

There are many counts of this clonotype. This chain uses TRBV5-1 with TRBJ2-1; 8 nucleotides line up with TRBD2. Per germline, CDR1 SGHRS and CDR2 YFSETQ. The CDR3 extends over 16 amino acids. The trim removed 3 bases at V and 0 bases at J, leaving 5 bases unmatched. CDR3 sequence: CASSSGGQVSYNEQFF. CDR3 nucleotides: TGCGCCAGCAGCTCGGGAGGGCAGGTCTCCTACAATGAGCAGTTCTTC.

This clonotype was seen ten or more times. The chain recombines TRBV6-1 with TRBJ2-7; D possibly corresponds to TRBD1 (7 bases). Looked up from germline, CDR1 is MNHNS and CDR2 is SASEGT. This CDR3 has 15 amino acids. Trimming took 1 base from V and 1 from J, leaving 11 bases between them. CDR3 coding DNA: TGTGCCAGCAGTGAAGGGAGGGGGCGATCCTACGAGCAGTACTTC. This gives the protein CASSEGRGRSYEQYF.

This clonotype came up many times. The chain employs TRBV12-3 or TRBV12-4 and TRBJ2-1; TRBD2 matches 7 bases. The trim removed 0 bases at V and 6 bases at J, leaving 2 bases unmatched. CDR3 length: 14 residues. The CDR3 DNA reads TGTGCCAGCAGTTTAGCGGGGGGGGTCAATGAGCAGTTCTTC. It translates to CASSLAGGVNEQFF.

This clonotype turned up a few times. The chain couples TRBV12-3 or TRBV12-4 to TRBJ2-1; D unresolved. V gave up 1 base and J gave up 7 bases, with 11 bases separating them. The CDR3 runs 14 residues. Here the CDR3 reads CASSLVGPVNEQFF. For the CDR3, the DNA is TGTGCCAGCAGTTTAGTGGGTCCCGTGAATGAGCAGTTCTTC.

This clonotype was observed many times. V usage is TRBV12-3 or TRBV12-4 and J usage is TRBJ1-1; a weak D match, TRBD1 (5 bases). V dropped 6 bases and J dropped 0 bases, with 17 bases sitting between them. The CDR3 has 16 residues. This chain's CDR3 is CASSPDSRGMNTEAFF. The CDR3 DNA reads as TGTGCCAGCAGCCCCGACAGTAGGGGCATGAACACTGAAGCTTTCTTT.

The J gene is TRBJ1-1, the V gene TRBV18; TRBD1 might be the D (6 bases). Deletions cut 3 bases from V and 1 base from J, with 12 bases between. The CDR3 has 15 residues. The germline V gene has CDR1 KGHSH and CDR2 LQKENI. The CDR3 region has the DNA TGTGCCAGCTCACCCCCGGGACACCAGAACACTGAAGCTTTCTTT. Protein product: CASSPPGHQNTEAFF.

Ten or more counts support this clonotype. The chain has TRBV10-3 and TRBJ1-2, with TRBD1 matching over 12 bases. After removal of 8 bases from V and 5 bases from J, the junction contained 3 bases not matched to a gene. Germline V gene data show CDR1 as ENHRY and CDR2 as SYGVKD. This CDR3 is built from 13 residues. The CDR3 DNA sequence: TGTGCCATCGGGGGACAGGGGGCTTATGGCTACACCTTC. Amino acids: CAIGGQGAYGYTF.

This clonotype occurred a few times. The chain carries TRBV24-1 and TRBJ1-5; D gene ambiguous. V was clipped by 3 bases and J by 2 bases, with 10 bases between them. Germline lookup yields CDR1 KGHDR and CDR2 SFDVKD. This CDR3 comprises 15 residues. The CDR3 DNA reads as TGTGCCACCAGTGATCATGCCCCGGGCAATCAGCCCCAGCATTTT. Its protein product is CATSDHAPGNQPQHF.

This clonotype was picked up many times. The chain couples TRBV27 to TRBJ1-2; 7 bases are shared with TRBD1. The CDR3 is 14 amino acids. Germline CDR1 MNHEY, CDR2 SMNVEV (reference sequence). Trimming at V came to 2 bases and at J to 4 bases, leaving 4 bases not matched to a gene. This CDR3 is CASSLKGAGYGYTF. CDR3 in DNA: TGTGCCAGCAGTTTAAAGGGGGCAGGCTATGGCTACACCTTC.